This T cell receptor (beta chain) appears in the sequencing data of a study of blood T cell repertoires in COVID-19. Study-level information: The United States, Italy and Spain supplied acute and convalescent COVID-19 samples.

Profiled with immunoSEQ multiplex PCR; TCRdb holds only in-frame clones, not every one. In the table there are under 250,000 clones, roughly 84% of which are singletons. Trimming took 1 base from V and 7 from J, leaving 13 bases between them. This CDR3 has 14 amino acids. Germline CDR1 is LNHNV and CDR2 is YYDKDF (reference sequence). This TCR was sampled from a man aged 45 to 65 with active or convalescent COVID-19. The sample comprised peripheral blood. This chain links TRBV15 with TRBJ1-2; D is unresolved. The DNA for the CDR3 is TGTGCCACCAGCAGAGTGGTGGGAGATCTTGGCTACACCTTC. As protein: CATSRVVGDLGYTF.